This is a list of T cell receptor beta chains from one sample in a study of naive and memory T cell subsets. TCRdb reprocessed the UMI-ligation and nested PCR reads with MiXCR, giving one entry per CDR3 protein. The repertoire includes around 100,000 distinct CDR3 sequences, more than 12% of them detected once, and roughly 2.8% sits in the top ten. The specimen sequenced was naive CD8+ T cells from blood. The source of these receptors is a human donor in good health. CDR3s leave out the opening cysteine and the closing phenylalanine or tryptophan. Fields, in order: J gene, V gene, CDR3 protein.

TRBJ1-1 TRBV7-9 ASSPGGGTEAF
TRBJ2-1 TRBV4-1 ASSQERESGNEQF
TRBJ1-4 TRBV15 ATSQNKRTGEKLF
TRBJ1-1 TRBV7-9 ATSTGSLEAF
TRBJ2-1 TRBV7-6 ASTRGRDNEQF
TRBJ2-7 TRBV7-6 ASGPSSYEQY
TRBJ2-7 TRBV27 ASSLRGSYEQY
TRBJ1-6 TRBV4-3 ASSQGQYNSPLH
TRBJ2-2 TRBV30 AWKPGQDTGELF
TRBJ2-7 TRBV20-1 SALLGRESTYEQY
TRBJ1-2 TRBV28 ASSLTRGQGYT
TRBJ1-6 TRBV12-3/TRBV12-4 ASCGSGNSPLH
TRBJ2-7 TRBV6-6 ASLGVSSSYEQY
TRBJ2-3 TRBV7-2 ASSLFLAGIHTQY
TRBJ2-1 TRBV12-3/TRBV12-4 ASSSQGRGYNEQF
TRBJ2-3 TRBV14 ASSPGLAGARSDTQY
TRBJ2-1 TRBV14 ASSQGVGIEQF
TRBJ2-1 TRBV4-2 ASSQEELAGGAHEQF
TRBJ2-5 TRBV9 ASSSPTEETQY
TRBJ1-1 TRBV7-8 ASSLKGQPDEAF
TRBJ2-7 TRBV9 ASSPRVGSGSLEQY
TRBJ2-1 TRBV29-1 SVLSEDYNEQF
TRBJ2-6 TRBV29-1 SVRAGSGANVLT
TRBJ1-1 TRBV7-2 ASSDRGSLGTEAF
TRBJ1-1 TRBV9 ASSVVEGVEAF
TRBJ2-3 TRBV7-9 ASKESLVVPDTQY
TRBJ2-1 TRBV27 ASSSIAGAREGEQF
TRBJ2-2 TRBV2 ASTVRQNTGELF
TRBJ2-1 TRBV20-1 SAGLGRPPNEQF
TRBJ2-7 TRBV18 ASSDGGQTVFYEQY
TRBJ1-3 TRBV12-3/TRBV12-4 ASSLVGGDTIY
TRBJ1-1 TRBV24-1 ATSDLGNTEAF
TRBJ2-1 TRBV20-1 SADTDVSSYNEQF
TRBJ1-1 TRBV7-8 ASSFGTPPDQNTEAF